Here is one T cell receptor beta chain with its context. Its antigen is still unknown. Here immunoSEQ multiplex PCR was the method, and the copy in TCRdb shows in-frame clones only, minus some. This repertoire shows more than 65,000 clones, 70% to 85% found once; its top ten account for more than 20%. The record originates from a study of T cell responses to AZD1222 COVID-19 vaccine. For the study at large: Second doses that came at about 4 or about 12 weeks were put together. Study-level results: Baseline seropositivity characterized only a handful of AZD1222 recipients.

V was clipped by 3 bases and J by 2 bases, with 7 bases between them. CDR1 is DFQATT, CDR2 SNEGSKA, per germline (reference sequence). The CDR3 has 12 residues. The TCR was taken from an adult in good health. The rearrangement joins TRBV20-1 to TRBJ1-2; D gene uncertain. This material consisted of peripheral blood, taken on day 0 of AZD1222 vaccination. CDR3 protein: CSASRGNYGYTF. Written as DNA, the CDR3 is TGCAGTGCTAGTCGGGGAAACTATGGCTACACCTTC.